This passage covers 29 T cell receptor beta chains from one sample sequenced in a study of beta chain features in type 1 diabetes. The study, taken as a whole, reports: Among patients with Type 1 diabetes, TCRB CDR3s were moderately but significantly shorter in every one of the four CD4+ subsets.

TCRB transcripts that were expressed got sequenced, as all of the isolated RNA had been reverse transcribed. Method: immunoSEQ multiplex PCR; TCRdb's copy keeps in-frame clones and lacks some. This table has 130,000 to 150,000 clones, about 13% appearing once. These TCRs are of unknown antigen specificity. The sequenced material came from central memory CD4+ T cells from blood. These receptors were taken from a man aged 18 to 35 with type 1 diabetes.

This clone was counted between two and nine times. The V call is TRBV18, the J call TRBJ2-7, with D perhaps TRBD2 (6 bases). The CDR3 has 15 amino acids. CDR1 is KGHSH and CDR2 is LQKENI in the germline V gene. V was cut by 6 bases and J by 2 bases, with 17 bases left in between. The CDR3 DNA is TGTGCCAGCTCCGAAGGCGGGGTCGCCCCCTACGAGCAGTACTTC. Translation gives CASSEGGVAPYEQYF.

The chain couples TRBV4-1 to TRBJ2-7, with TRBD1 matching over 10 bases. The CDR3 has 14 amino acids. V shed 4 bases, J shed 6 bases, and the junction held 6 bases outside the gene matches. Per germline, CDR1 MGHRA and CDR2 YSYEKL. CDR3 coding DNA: TGCGCCAGCAGCCCGGGACAGGGGACGAGCGAGCAGTACTTC. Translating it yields CASSPGQGTSEQYF.

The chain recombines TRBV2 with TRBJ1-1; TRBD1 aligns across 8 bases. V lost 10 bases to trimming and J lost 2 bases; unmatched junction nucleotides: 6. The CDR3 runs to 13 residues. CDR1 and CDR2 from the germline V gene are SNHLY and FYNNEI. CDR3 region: CATNRGSNTEAFF. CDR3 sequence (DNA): TGTGCCACGAACAGGGGGAGTAACACTGAAGCTTTCTTT.

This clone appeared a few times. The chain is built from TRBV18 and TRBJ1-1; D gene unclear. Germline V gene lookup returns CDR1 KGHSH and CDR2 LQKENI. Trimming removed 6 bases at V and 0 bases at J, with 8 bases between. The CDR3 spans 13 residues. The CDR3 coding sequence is TGTGCCAGCTCTCAAATAGTGAACACTGAAGCTTTCTTT. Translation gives CASSQIVNTEAFF. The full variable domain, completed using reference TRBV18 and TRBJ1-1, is NAGVMQNPRHLVRRRGQEARLRCSPMKGHSHVYWYRQLPEEGLKFMVYLQKENIIDESGMPKERFSAEFPKEGPSILRIQQVVRGDSAAYFCASSQIVNTEAFFGQGTRLTVV.

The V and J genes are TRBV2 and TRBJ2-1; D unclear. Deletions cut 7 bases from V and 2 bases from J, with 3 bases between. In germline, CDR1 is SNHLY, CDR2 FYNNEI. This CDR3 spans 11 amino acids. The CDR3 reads CASTTYNEQFF. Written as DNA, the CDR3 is TGTGCCAGCACGACCTACAATGAGCAGTTCTTC.

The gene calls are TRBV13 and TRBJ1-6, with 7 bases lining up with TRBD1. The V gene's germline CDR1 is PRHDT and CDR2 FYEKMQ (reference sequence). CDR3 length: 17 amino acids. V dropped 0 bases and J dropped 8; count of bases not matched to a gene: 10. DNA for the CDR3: TGTGCCAGCAGCTTAGGGGATAGGGGGACAGCCCATTCACCCCTCCACTTT. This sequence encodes CASSLGDRGTAHSPLHF.

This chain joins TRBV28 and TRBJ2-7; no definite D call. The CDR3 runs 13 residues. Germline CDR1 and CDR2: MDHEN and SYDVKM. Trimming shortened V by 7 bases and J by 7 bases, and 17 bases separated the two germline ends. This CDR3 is CASKGPASWEQYF. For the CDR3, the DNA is TGTGCCAGCAAGGGCCCCGCTTCGTGGGAGCAGTACTTC.

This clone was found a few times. The DNA of the CDR3 is TGTGCCAGCAGAGACAGGGGCACCTACAATGAGCAGTTCTTC. Protein product: CASRDRGTYNEQFF. The chain uses TRBV2 and TRBJ2-1, with 8 bases fitting TRBD1. Per germline, CDR1 SNHLY and CDR2 FYNNEI. The CDR3 runs to 14 residues. V shed 6 bases, J shed 2 bases, and the junction held 3 bases outside the gene matches. The whole variable domain, filled in from reference TRBV2 and TRBJ2-1, reads EPEVTQTPSHQVTQMGQEVILRCVPISNHLYFYWYRQILGQKVEFLVSFYNNEISEKSEIFDDQFSVERPDGSNFTLKIRSTKLEDSAMYFCASRDRGTYNEQFFGPGTRLTVL.

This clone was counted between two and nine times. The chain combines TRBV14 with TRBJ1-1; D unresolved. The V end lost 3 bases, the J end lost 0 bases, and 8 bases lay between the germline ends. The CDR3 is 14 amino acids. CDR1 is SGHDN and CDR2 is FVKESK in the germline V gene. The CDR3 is CASSQEGMNTEAFF. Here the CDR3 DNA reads TGTGCCAGCAGCCAGGAAGGGATGAACACTGAAGCTTTCTTT.

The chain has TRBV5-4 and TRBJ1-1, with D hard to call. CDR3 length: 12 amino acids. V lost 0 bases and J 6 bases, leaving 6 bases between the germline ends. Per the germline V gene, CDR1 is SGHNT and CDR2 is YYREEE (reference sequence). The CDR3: CASSLGVAEAFF. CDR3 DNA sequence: TGTGCCAGCAGCTTGGGTGTGGCTGAAGCTTTCTTT.

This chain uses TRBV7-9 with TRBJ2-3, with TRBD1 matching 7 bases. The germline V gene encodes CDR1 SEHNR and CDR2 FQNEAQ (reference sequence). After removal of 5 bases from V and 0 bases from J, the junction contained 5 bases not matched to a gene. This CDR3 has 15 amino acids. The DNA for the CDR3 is TGTGCCAGCAGCCCACAGGGGTTAAGCACAGATACGCAGTATTTT. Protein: CASSPQGLSTDTQYF. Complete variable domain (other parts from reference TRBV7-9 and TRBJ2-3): DTGVSQNPRHKITKRGQNVTFRCDPISEHNRLYWYRQTLGQGPEFLTYFQNEAQLEKSRLLSDRFSAERPKGSFSTLEIQRTEQGDSAMYLCASSPQGLSTDTQYFGPGTRLTVL.

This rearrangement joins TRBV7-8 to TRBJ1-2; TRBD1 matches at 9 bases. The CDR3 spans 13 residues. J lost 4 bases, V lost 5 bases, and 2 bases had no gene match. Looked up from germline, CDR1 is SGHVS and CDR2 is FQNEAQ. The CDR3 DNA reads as TGTGCCAGCAGCGGACAGGGGAGCTATGGCTACACCTTC. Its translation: CASSGQGSYGYTF.

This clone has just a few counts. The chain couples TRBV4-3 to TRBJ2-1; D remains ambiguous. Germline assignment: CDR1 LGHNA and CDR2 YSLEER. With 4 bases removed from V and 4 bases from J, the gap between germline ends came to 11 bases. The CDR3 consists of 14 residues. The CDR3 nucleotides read TGCGCCAGCAGCCCCTACAGCGAGTACAATGAGCAGTTCTTC. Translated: CASSPYSEYNEQFF.

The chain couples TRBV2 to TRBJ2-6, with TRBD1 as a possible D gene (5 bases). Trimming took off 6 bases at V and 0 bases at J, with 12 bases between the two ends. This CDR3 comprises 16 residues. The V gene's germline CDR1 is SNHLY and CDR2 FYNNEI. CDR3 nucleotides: TGTGCCAGCAGAAGACAGTCGAACTCTGGGGCCAACGTCCTGACTTTC. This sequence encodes CASRRQSNSGANVLTF. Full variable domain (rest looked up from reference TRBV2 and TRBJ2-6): EPEVTQTPSHQVTQMGQEVILRCVPISNHLYFYWYRQILGQKVEFLVSFYNNEISEKSEIFDDQFSVERPDGSNFTLKIRSTKLEDSAMYFCASRRQSNSGANVLTFGAGSRLTVL.

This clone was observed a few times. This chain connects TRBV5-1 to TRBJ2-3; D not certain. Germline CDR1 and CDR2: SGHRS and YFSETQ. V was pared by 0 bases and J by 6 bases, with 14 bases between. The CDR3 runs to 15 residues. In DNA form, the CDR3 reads TGCGCCAGCAGCTTGGCGCTAACCCTCGAGGATACGCAGTATTTT. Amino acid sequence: CASSLALTLEDTQYF.

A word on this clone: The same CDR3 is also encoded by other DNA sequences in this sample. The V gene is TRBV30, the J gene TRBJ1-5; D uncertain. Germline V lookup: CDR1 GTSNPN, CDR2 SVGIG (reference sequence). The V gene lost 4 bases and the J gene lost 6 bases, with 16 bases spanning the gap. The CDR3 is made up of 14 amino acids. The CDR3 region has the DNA TGTGCCTGGAACGTCGCGGGAGTGGTTCAGCCCCAGCATTTT. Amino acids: CAWNVAGVVQPQHF.

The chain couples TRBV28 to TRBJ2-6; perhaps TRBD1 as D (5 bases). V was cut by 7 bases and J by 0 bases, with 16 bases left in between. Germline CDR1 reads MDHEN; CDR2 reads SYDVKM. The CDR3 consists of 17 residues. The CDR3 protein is CASKNFGHSSGANVLTF. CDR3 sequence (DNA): TGTGCCAGCAAAAACTTCGGACATTCCTCTGGGGCCAACGTCCTGACTTTC. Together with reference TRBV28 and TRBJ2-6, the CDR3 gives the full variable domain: DVKVTQSSRYLVKRTGEKVFLECVQDMDHENMFWYRQDPGLGLRLIYFSYDVKMKEKGDIPEGYSVSREKKERFSLILESASTNQTSMYLCASKNFGHSSGANVLTFGAGSRLTVL.

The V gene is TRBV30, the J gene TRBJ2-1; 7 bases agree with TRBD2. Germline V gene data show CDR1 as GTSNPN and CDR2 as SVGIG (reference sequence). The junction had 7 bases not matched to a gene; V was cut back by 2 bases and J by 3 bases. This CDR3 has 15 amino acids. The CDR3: CAWSSGLSFYNEQFF. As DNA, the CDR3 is TGTGCCTGGAGTTCGGGACTATCCTTCTACAATGAGCAGTTCTTC. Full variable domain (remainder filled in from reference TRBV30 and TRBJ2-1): SQTIHQWPATLVQPVGSPLSLECTVEGTSNPNLYWYRQAAGRGLQLLFYSVGIGQISSEVPQNLSASRPQDRQFILSSKKLLLSDSGFYLCAWSSGLSFYNEQFFGPGTRLTVL.

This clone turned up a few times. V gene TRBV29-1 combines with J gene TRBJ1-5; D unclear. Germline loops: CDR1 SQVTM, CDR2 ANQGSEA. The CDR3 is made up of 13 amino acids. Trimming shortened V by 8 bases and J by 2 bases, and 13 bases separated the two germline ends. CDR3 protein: CSLHSICNQPQHF. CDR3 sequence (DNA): TGCAGCTTACATTCGATCTGCAATCAGCCCCAGCATTTT.

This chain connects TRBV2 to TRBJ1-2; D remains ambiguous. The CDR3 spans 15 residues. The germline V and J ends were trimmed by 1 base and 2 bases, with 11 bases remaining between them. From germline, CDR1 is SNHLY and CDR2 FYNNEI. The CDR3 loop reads CASSEGQYANYGYTF. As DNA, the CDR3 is TGTGCCAGCAGTGAAGGGCAGTACGCCAACTATGGCTACACCTTC.

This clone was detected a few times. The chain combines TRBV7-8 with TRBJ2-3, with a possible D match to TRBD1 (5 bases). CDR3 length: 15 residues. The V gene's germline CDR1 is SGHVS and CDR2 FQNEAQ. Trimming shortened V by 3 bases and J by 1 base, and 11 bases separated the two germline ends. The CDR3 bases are TGTGCCAGCAGCTTTAGGGGCAGGGGCACAGATACGCAGTATTTT. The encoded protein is CASSFRGRGTDTQYF.

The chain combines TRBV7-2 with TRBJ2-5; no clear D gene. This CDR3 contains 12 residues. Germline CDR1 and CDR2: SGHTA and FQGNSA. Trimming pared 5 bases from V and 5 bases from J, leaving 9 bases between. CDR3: CASSRGRETQYF. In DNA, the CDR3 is TGTGCCAGCAGCCGAGGACGGGAGACCCAGTACTTC.

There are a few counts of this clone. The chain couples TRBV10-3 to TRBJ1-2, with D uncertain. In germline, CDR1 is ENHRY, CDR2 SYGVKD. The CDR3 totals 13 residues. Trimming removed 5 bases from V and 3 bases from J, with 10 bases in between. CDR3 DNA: TGTGCCATCAGTCCCCAGGAGGACTATGGCTACACCTTC. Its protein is CAISPQEDYGYTF.

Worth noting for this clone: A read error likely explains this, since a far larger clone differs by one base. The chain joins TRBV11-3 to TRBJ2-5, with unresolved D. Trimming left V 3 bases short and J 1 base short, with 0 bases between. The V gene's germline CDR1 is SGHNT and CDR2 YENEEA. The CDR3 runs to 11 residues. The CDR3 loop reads CASSFQETQYF. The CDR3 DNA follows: TGTGCCAGCAGCTTCCAAGAGACCCAGTACTTC.

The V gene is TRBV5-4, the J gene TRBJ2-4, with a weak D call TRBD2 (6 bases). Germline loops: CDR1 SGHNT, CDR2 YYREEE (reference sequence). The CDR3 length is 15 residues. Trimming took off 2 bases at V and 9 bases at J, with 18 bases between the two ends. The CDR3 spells CASSLLADAGGIQYF. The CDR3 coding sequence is TGTGCCAGCAGCTTACTGGCGGATGCCGGGGGCATTCAGTACTTC. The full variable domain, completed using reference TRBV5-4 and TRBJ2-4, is ETGVTQSPTHLIKTRGQQVTLRCSSQSGHNTVSWYQQALGQGPQFIFQYYREEENGRGNFPPRFSGLQFPNYSSELNVNALELDDSALYLCASSLLADAGGIQYFGAGTRLSVL.

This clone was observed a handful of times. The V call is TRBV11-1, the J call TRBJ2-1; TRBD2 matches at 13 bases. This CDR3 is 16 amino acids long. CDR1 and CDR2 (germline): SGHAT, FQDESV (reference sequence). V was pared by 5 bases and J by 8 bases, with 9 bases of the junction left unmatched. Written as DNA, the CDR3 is TGTGCCAGCAGCGTAAGACTAGCGGGGGGACAAGATGAGCAGTTCTTC. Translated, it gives CASSVRLAGGQDEQFF.

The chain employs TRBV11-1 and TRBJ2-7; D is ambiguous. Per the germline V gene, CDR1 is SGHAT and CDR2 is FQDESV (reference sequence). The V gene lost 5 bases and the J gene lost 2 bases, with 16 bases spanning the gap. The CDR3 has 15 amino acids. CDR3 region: CASSPQPQDPYEQYF. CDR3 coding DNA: TGTGCCAGCAGCCCGCAGCCCCAGGATCCCTACGAGCAGTACTTC.

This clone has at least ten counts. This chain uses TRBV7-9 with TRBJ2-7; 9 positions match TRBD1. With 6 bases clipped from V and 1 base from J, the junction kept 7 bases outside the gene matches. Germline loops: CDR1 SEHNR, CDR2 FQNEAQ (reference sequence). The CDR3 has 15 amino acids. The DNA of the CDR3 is TGTGCCAGCAGTCCGGACAGGGGTATATCCTACGAGCAGTACTTC. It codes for CASSPDRGISYEQYF.

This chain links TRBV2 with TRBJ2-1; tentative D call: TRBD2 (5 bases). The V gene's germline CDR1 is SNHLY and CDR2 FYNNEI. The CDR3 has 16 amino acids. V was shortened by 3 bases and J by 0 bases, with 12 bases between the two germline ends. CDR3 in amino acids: CASSDLDWDSYNEQFF. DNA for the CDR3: TGTGCCAGCAGTGATTTGGACTGGGACTCCTACAATGAGCAGTTCTTC. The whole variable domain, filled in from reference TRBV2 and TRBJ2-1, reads EPEVTQTPSHQVTQMGQEVILRCVPISNHLYFYWYRQILGQKVEFLVSFYNNEISEKSEIFDDQFSVERPDGSNFTLKIRSTKLEDSAMYFCASSDLDWDSYNEQFFGPGTRLTVL.